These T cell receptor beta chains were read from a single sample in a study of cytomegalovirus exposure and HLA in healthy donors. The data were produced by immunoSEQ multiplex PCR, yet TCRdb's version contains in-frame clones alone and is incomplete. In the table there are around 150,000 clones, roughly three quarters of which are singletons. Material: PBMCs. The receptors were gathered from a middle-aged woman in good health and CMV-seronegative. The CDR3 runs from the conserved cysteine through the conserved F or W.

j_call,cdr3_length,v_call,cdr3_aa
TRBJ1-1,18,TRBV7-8,CASSPRRATGGSNTEAFF
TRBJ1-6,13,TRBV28,CASSTGGVSPLHF
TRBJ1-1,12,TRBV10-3,CAAGPMNTEAFF
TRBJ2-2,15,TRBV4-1,CASSHARGATGELFF
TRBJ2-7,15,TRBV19,CASSMATRGTYEQYF
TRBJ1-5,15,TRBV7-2,CASSLDRGPNQPQHF
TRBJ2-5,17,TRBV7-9,CASSSGLLASTVETQYF
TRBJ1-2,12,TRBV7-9,CASSAQGSGYTF
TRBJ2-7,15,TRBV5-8,CASSKVSRGTYEQYF
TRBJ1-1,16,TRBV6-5,CASSYKGLYVNTEAFF
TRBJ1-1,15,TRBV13,CASSLGTGRRVDAFF
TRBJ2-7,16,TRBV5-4,CASSLGASGGLYEQYF
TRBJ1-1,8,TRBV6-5,CARTGYGF
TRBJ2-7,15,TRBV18,CASSPGTGLSYEQYF
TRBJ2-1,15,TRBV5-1,CASSLGDRGPNEQFF
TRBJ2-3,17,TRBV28,CASSLWLLAGGTDTQYF
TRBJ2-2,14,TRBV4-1,CASRRGGDTGELFF
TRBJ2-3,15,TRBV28,CASSWTGVSTDTQYF
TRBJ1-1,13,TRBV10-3,CAISAEVYTEAFF
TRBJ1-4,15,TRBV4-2,CASSQDEGADEKLFF
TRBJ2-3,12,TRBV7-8,CASITPPDTQYF
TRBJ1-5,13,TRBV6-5,CASSRSSNQPQHF
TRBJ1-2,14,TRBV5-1,CASSLEWGRDGYTF
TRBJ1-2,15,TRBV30,CAWNPDRGLGYGYTF
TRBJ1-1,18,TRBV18,CASSPGQGSSLTNTEAFF
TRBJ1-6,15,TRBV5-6,CASSPFSSYNSPLHF
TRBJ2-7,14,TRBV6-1,CASREGALIREQYF
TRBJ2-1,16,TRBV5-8,CASSLYSRSSHNEQFF
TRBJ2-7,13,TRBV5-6,CASSSAGSYEQYF
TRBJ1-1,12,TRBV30,CASLNTYTEAFF
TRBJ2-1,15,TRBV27,CASSPGGGRYNEQFF
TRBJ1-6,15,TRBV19,CATGARDRTNSPLHF
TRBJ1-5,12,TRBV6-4,CAPRVVNQPQHF
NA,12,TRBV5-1,CASSLVSSEQYF
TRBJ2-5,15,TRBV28,CASSFLASGVETQYF
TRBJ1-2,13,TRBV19,CASSVTGVGGYTF
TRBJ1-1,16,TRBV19,CASGDRGSWMNTEAFF
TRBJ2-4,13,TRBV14,CASSPAGGNIQYF
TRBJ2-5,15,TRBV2,CASKALAGFQETQYF
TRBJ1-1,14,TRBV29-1,CSVARWTSDTEAFF
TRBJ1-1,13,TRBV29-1,CSVRDRENTEAFF
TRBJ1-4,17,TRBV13,CASSLGSGPYQGEKLFF
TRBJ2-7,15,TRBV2,CASSGGQLSSYEQYF